Listed below are T cell receptor beta chains from one sample, sequenced in a study of shared clonotypes between healthy human individuals. The protocol was immunoSEQ multiplex PCR, while the TCRdb copy is restricted to in-frame clones and leaves out a portion. The sample contains about 1.5 million clones, roughly 96% of which appear only once. Sequencing input: naive CD4+ T cells sorted from blood. Every receptor here comes from a man under 40 in good health. Each CDR3 is given with its conserved first and last residue. D genes are given only for firm matches. Clone size appears in some rows only: once, few, many, or a class for an expanded clone.

-	TRBJ1-2	-	TRBV11-2	TGTGCCAGCAGCTTAGCCGCCGGGACAACTAACTATGGCTACACCTTC	CASSLAAGTTNYGYTF
-	TRBJ2-5	-	TRBV10-1	TGCGCCAGCAGTGAGTCGCGGGGAAGCGTAGAGACCCAGTACTTC	CASSESRGSVETQYF
-	TRBJ2-1	TRBD1	TRBV29-1	TGCAGCGTTGAGAGGGGGCAGAATGAGCAGTTCTTC	CSVERGQNEQFF
-	TRBJ1-2	-	TRBV6-1	TGTGCCAGCAGTGATGGGGGTGCCAACTATGGCTACACCTTC	CASSDGGANYGYTF
-	TRBJ2-1	-	TRBV7-9	TGTGCCAGCAGCTTAGTGGGCAGGGGAGGCAATGAGCAGTTCTTC	CASSLVGRGGNEQFF
-	TRBJ2-3	-	TRBV4-3	TGCGCCAGCAGCCAAGATACGGGGGCAGATACGCAGTATTTT	CASSQDTGADTQYF
-	TRBJ2-1	-	TRBV7-9	TGTGCCAGCAGCTCACCTAGCGTGTACAATGAGCAGTTCTTC	CASSSPSVYNEQFF
-	TRBJ1-2	TRBD1	TRBV5-1	TGCGCCAGCAGGTTAGGGCCGGGGACAGGGGGTATCTCTGGCTACACCTTC	CASRLGPGTGGISGYTF
-	TRBJ1-4	-	TRBV18	TGTGCCAGCTCCCTGTACACATCTGCAACTAATGAAAAACTGTTTTTT	CASSLYTSATNEKLFF
-	TRBJ2-7	TRBD2	TRBV6-5	TGTGCCAGCAGTTACGTGAGCGGGAGTGGGTACGAGCAGTACTTC	CASSYVSGSGYEQYF
once	TRBJ1-2	TRBD1	TRBV6-5	TGTGCCAGCAGTCAAAACAGGGGAGGCTATGGCTACACCTTC	CASSQNRGGYGYTF
-	TRBJ2-1	TRBD2	TRBV29-1	TGCAGCGTTGCTATGACTAGCTCCGATGAGCAGTTCTTC	CSVAMTSSDEQFF
-	TRBJ1-5	-	TRBV19	TGTGCCAGTAGTCCGACCGGACGGATCATTAGCAATCAGCCCCAGCATTTT	CASSPTGRIISNQPQHF
-	TRBJ2-2	-	TRBV27	TGTGCCAGCAGTCCCTATAACACCGGGGAGCTGTTTTTT	CASSPYNTGELFF
once	TRBJ2-3	-	TRBV10-2	TGCGCCAGCAGCGCAGTTGCAGATACGCAGTATTTT	CASSAVADTQYF
-	TRBJ2-3	-	TRBV10-3	TGTGCCATCAGTGAGAGTAGGGGACCAGATACGCAGTATTTT	CAISESRGPDTQYF
-	TRBJ1-5	-	TRBV2	TGTGCCAGCAGTGAAACCGGGCTGCCCCAGCATTTT	CASSETGLPQHF
-	TRBJ1-1	-	TRBV5-1	TGCGCCAGCAGCTCGACAGTTCTCACTGAAGCTTTCTTT	CASSSTVLTEAFF